One sample yielded the 25 T cell receptor beta chains listed below, sequenced in a study of blood T cell repertoires in COVID-19. Sequencing used immunoSEQ multiplex PCR; TCRdb keeps in-frame clones, though not all of them. This sample yields 200,000 to 250,000 clones, of which roughly 89% are seen a single time; over 4% belongs to the top ten. The specimen sequenced was PBMCs or T cells enriched from blood (not recorded which). These TCRs come from a woman in her 30s who had recovered from COVID-19.

This chain uses TRBV4-1 with TRBJ1-4, with D perhaps TRBD1 (5 bases). The length of the CDR3 is 15 residues. Trimming removed 1 base from V and 4 bases from J, with 10 bases in between. Germline-derived CDR1 and CDR2 are MGHRA and YSYEKL. The CDR3 loop is CASSQGGTINEKLFF. The CDR3 DNA reads as TGCGCCAGCAGCCAAGGTGGGACTATTAATGAAAAACTGTTTTTT.

This chain uses TRBV7-2 with TRBJ2-3; 9 nucleotides line up with TRBD2. This CDR3 is built from 16 residues. Losses at the gene ends were 1 base for V and 4 bases for J; bases not matched to a gene: 6. Per germline, CDR1 SGHTA and CDR2 FQGNSA. CDR3 sequence reads: CASSLDGGRGADTQYF. In DNA form, the CDR3 reads TGTGCCAGCAGCTTAGATGGCGGGAGGGGCGCAGATACGCAGTATTTT.

Written as DNA, the CDR3 is TGCAGCGTTGCCGAGCGGACAGGGTGGTACGAGCAGTACTTC. Encoded protein: CSVAERTGWYEQYF. V usage is TRBV29-1 and J usage is TRBJ2-7; 8 nucleotides align to TRBD1. This CDR3 comprises 14 residues. Per germline, CDR1 SQVTM and CDR2 ANQGSEA. V shed 4 bases and J 4 bases; nucleotides not matched to a gene: 9.

The V call is TRBV5-1, the J call TRBJ2-1; TRBD2 agrees at 7 bases. V shed 5 bases, J shed 6 bases, and the junction held 11 bases outside the gene matches. Germline CDR1 is SGHRS and CDR2 is YFSETQ. The CDR3 sequence is 15 residues long. The CDR3 sequence is CASSFASGDFNEQFF. CDR3 nucleotide sequence: TGCGCCAGCAGTTTCGCTAGCGGCGATTTCAATGAGCAGTTCTTC.

The chain employs TRBV6-5 and TRBJ2-7, with 9 bases matching TRBD2. V gave up 7 bases and J gave up 2 bases; unmatched junction bases: 3. The germline CDR1 and CDR2 sequences are MNHEY and SVGAGI. CDR3 length: 13 residues. The CDR3 bases are TGTGCCAGCAATCCTAGCGGGACCTACGAGCAGTACTTC. It is translated as CASNPSGTYEQYF.

The chain has TRBV5-1 and TRBJ1-1; D is perhaps TRBD1 (6 bases). The germline CDR1 and CDR2 sequences are SGHRS and YFSETQ. V lost 4 bases and J 1 base, leaving 17 bases between the germline ends. The CDR3 is 16 amino acids. The CDR3 region is CASSMRTGRRNTEAFF. The CDR3 DNA reads TGCGCCAGCAGCATGAGAACAGGGCGTCGGAACACTGAAGCTTTCTTT.

This rearrangement joins TRBV7-2 to TRBJ1-1; D is unresolved. Germline CDR1 SGHTA, CDR2 FQGNSA. V was trimmed by 5 bases and J by 7 bases, leaving 20 bases between them. The CDR3 runs to 15 residues. CDR3 residues: CASSTRLDSGGEAFF. CDR3 DNA: TGTGCCAGCAGCACCCGACTCGACTCGGGAGGTGAAGCTTTCTTT. Complete variable domain (other parts from reference TRBV7-2 and TRBJ1-1): GAGVSQSPSNKVTEKGKDVELRCDPISGHTALYWYRQSLGQGLEFLIYFQGNSAPDKSGLPSDRFSAERTGGSVSTLTIQRTQQEDSAVYLCASSTRLDSGGEAFFGQGTRLTVV.

The chain combines TRBV25-1 with TRBJ2-4; tentatively, D is TRBD2 (6 bases). V was clipped by 3 bases and J by 3 bases, with 15 bases between them. Germline CDR1 is MGHDK and CDR2 is SYGVNS. The CDR3 loop spans 16 amino acids. CDR3 in amino acids: CASSEPGDRGKNIQYF. The CDR3 nucleotides are TGTGCCAGCAGTGAGCCGGGGGATCGGGGCAAAAACATTCAGTACTTC. The complete variable domain, with remaining parts taken from reference TRBV25-1 and TRBJ2-4, reads EADIYQTPRYLVIGTGKKITLECSQTMGHDKMYWYQQDPGMELHLIHYSYGVNSTEKGDLSSESTVSRIRTEHFPLTLESARPSHTSQYLCASSEPGDRGKNIQYFGAGTRLSVL.

The chain carries TRBV18 and TRBJ2-1; D ambiguous. The germline CDR1 and CDR2 sequences are KGHSH and LQKENI. This CDR3 has 15 residues. Deletions cut 4 bases from V and 2 bases from J, with 12 bases between. The CDR3 here is CASSLGDSTYNEQFF. As DNA, the CDR3 is TGTGCCAGCTCACTCGGAGACTCGACCTACAATGAGCAGTTCTTC.

This clone was observed a handful of times. V usage is TRBV18 and J usage is TRBJ2-7; 10 bases align to TRBD1. Germline V gives CDR1 KGHSH, CDR2 LQKENI. The CDR3 sequence is 16 residues long. With 2 bases clipped from V and 2 bases from J, the junction kept 6 bases outside the gene matches. The CDR3 DNA sequence: TGTGCCAGCTCACCAGGGACAGGGGTGTGGGCCTACGAGCAGTACTTC. Its translation: CASSPGTGVWAYEQYF.

This rearrangement joins TRBV2 to TRBJ2-2; D may be TRBD2 (5 bases). Germline V gene lookup returns CDR1 SNHLY and CDR2 FYNNEI. CDR3 length: 17 amino acids. The V gene lost 3 bases and the J gene lost 2 bases, with 16 bases spanning the gap. The CDR3 coding sequence is TGTGCCAGCAGTGACCCCGCTTTTGGAGGTAACACCGGGGAGCTGTTTTTT. Amino acids: CASSDPAFGGNTGELFF.

The V and J genes are TRBV4-2 and TRBJ2-7, with D possibly being TRBD2 (5 bases). Deletions cut 3 bases from V and 0 bases from J, with 12 bases between. Looked up from germline, CDR1 is LGHNA and CDR2 is YNFKEQ. CDR3 length equals 15 residues. The DNA for the CDR3 is TGTGCCAGCAGCCAGATACCGGGAAACTCCTACGAGCAGTACTTC. Translating gives CASSQIPGNSYEQYF.

V is TRBV4-3 and J is TRBJ2-7, with a tentative D call TRBD2 (5 bases). This CDR3 region has 14 residues. Germline V gene sequence: CDR1 LGHNA, CDR2 YSLEER. The V end lost 0 bases, the J end lost 6 bases, and 12 bases lay between the germline ends. The CDR3 DNA follows: TGCGCCAGCAGCCAAGATCGGGGTGGGCGCGAGCAGTACTTC. This encodes CASSQDRGGREQYF.

This clone was recorded a few times. The chain uses TRBV3-1 (or the pseudogene TRBV3-2) and TRBJ1-6; 11 bases are shared with TRBD1. Germline trimming cut 4 bases from V and 8 bases from J; bases unmatched to any gene: 4. Germline CDR1 and CDR2: LGHDT and YNNKEL (reference sequence). The CDR3 runs 15 residues. The CDR3 sequence is CASSPDRGRDSPLHF. CDR3 nucleotides: TGTGCCAGCAGCCCGGACAGGGGGCGGGATTCACCCCTCCACTTT.

J is TRBJ2-1 and V is TRBV11-2; 7 bases map to TRBD1. The CDR3 totals 15 residues. V dropped 1 base and J dropped 6; count of bases not matched to a gene: 6. Germline V gene sequence: CDR1 SGHAT, CDR2 FQNNGV. Here the CDR3 reads CASSLGSQGSNEQFF. In DNA form, the CDR3 reads TGTGCCAGCAGCTTAGGGTCACAGGGGTCCAATGAGCAGTTCTTC. Looking up the rest from reference TRBV11-2 and TRBJ2-1 gives the full variable domain: EAGVAQSPRYKIIEKRQSVAFWCNPISGHATLYWYQQILGQGPKLLIQFQNNGVVDDSQLPKDRFSAERLKGVDSTLKIQPAKLEDSAVYLCASSLGSQGSNEQFFGPGTRLTVL.

The chain is built from TRBV7-9 and TRBJ1-1, with D unresolved. CDR1 is SEHNR and CDR2 is FQNEAQ in the germline V gene (reference sequence). The V and J ends lost 3 bases and 1 base respectively, with 12 bases between them. The CDR3 has 15 residues. The CDR3 reads CASSFIFRGNTEAFF. In nucleotides, the CDR3 is TGTGCCAGCAGCTTTATATTTCGGGGGAACACTGAAGCTTTCTTT.

The J gene is TRBJ1-1, the V gene TRBV10-3; tentative D call: TRBD1 (5 bases). Trimming shortened V by 1 base and J by 4 bases, and 7 bases separated the two germline ends. CDR3 length: 13 residues. Per germline, CDR1 ENHRY and CDR2 SYGVKD. This CDR3 reads CAISELRGTEAFF. DNA for the CDR3: TGTGCCATCAGTGAGTTAAGGGGCACTGAAGCTTTCTTT.

This sequence joins TRBV28 and TRBJ1-2; 7 nucleotides match TRBD1. V lost 6 bases to trimming and J lost 4 bases; unmatched junction nucleotides: 14. Germline V gene sequence: CDR1 MDHEN, CDR2 SYDVKM. This CDR3 spans 16 amino acids. In DNA form, the CDR3 reads TGTGCCAGCAGCCCAAAAAACAGGGGACCTAGCTATGGCTACACCTTC. This encodes CASSPKNRGPSYGYTF.

The chain couples TRBV27 to TRBJ1-2; tentative D call: TRBD1 (5 bases). The ends were cut back, 1 base at V and 6 bases at J, with 15 bases in the middle. CDR3 length equals 15 residues. Germline V gene sequence: CDR1 MNHEY, CDR2 SMNVEV (reference sequence). DNA for the CDR3: TGTGCCAGCAGTTTATTTAAGGGGTCGGGTGATGGCTACACCTTC. It encodes CASSLFKGSGDGYTF.

The chain joins TRBV7-2 to TRBJ1-5; 9 bases line up with TRBD1. The V gene's germline CDR1 is SGHTA and CDR2 FQGNSA. V was clipped by 1 base and J by 7 bases; unmatched bases: 5. This CDR3 comprises 15 residues. In DNA form, the CDR3 reads TGTGCCAGCAGCTTAGTTGGACAGGGGAGGCAGCCCCAGCATTTT. It is translated as CASSLVGQGRQPQHF.

The chain uses TRBV14 and TRBJ1-3, with a tentative D call TRBD1 (6 bases). CDR3 length equals 13 residues. V lost 4 bases, J lost 4 bases, and 8 bases lay in between. Looked up from germline, CDR1 is SGHDN and CDR2 is FVKESK. DNA for the CDR3: TGTGCCAGCAGCCGACAGGTGGGAAACACCATATATTTT. Translated: CASSRQVGNTIYF.

V and J are TRBV14 and TRBJ1-5; D ambiguous. CDR1 and CDR2 (germline): SGHDN, FVKESK. The CDR3 length is 13 residues. The V end was cut by 4 bases, the J end by 6 bases, with 10 bases between. In DNA, the CDR3 is TGTGCCAGCAGCCGAGGAATTGGTCAGCCCCAGCATTTT. This encodes CASSRGIGQPQHF.

This chain connects TRBV6-2 or TRBV6-3 to TRBJ2-3; 11 positions match TRBD2. Trimming cost V 6 bases and J 4 bases; bases outside gene matches: 9. This CDR3 is 16 amino acids long. The germline CDR1 and CDR2 sequences are MNHEY and SVGEGT. In nucleotides, the CDR3 is TGTGCCAGCAGCACGAGGACTAGCGGGTCTTCAGATACGCAGTATTTT. Its protein product is CASSTRTSGSSDTQYF.

The chain combines TRBV5-8 with TRBJ1-1, with a weak D call TRBD1 (6 bases). Per the germline V gene, CDR1 is SGHTS and CDR2 is YDEGEE. CDR3 length equals 14 residues. V dropped 4 bases and J dropped 6 bases, with 16 bases sitting between them. In nucleotides, the CDR3 is TGTGCCAGCAGCCTCAATGACAGGACCGCTGAAGCTTTCTTT. Its translation is CASSLNDRTAEAFF.

The V and J genes are TRBV5-4 and TRBJ2-7; D possibly corresponds to TRBD2 (5 bases). From germline, CDR1 is SGHNT and CDR2 YYREEE (reference sequence). CDR3 size: 14 residues. V lost 0 bases and J 0 bases, leaving 7 bases between the germline ends. The CDR3: CASSLGGFSYEQYF. DNA of the CDR3: TGTGCCAGCAGCTTGGGAGGGTTCTCCTACGAGCAGTACTTC.